This T cell receptor (beta chain) was recorded in a study of blood T cell repertoires in COVID-19. The wider study: Material from acute and convalescent COVID-19 was sourced from the United States, Italy and Spain. Sample material is recorded as cDNA or gDNA derived from T cells, B-cell-depleted T cells, or PBMCs.

TCRdb's copy holds only in-frame clones and misses some; the assay was immunoSEQ multiplex PCR. The data contain tens of thousands of clones, over 75% of them singletons. This TCR was sampled from a man in his 70s with active COVID-19. Sequencing used peripheral blood.

CDR3 in amino acids: CASSSVARGETQYF. The CDR3 nucleotides are TGTGCCAGCAGCTCAGTAGCTAGGGGGGAGACCCAGTACTTC. This chain links TRBV9 with TRBJ2-5; D perhaps matches TRBD1 (6 bases). This CDR3 is 14 amino acids long. The V and J ends lost 4 bases and 5 bases respectively, with 15 bases between them. The V gene's germline CDR1 is SGDLS and CDR2 YYNGEE.